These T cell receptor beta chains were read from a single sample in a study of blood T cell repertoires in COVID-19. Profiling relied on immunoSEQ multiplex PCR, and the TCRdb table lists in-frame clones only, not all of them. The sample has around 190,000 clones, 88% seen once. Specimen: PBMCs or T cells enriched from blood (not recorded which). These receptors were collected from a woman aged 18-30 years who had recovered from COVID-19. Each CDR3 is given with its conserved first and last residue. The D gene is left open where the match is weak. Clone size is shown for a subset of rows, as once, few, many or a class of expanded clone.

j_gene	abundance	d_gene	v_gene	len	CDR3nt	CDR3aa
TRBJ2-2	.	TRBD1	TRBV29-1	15	TGCAGCGTTGTAGGCGGGACAGGTAACACCGGGGAGCTGTTTTTT	CSVVGGTGNTGELFF
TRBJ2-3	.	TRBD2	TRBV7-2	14	TGTGCCAGCAGTGTAGCGGGAATCACAGATACGCAGTATTTT	CASSVAGITDTQYF
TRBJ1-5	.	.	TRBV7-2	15	TGTGCCAGCAGCTTGGAGATCGCTGGCAATCAGCCCCAGCATTTT	CASSLEIAGNQPQHF
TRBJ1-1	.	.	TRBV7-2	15	TGTGCCAGCAGCTTAGGCCGGGGGGTGAACACTGAAGCTTTCTTT	CASSLGRGVNTEAFF
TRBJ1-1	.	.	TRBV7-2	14	TGTGCCAGCAGCTTCGCGGGACCGAACACTGAAGCTTTCTTT	CASSFAGPNTEAFF
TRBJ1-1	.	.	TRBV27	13	TGTGCCAGCAGTTATGGAGTGAACACTGAAGCTTTCTTT	CASSYGVNTEAFF
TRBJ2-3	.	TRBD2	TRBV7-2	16	TGTGCCAGCAGCTTCGGGACTAGCGGGGGGTTAGATACGCAGTATTTT	CASSFGTSGGLDTQYF
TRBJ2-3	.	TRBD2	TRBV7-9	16	TGTGCCAGCAGTTCCCCTGGCGGGAGGTTTCCAGATACGCAGTATTTT	CASSSPGGRFPDTQYF
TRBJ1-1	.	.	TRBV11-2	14	TGTGCCAGCAGCTTAGTCCAGGGTAACACTGAAGCTTTCTTT	CASSLVQGNTEAFF
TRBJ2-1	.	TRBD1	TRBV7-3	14	TGTGCCAGCAGCTCGGACAGGCTTTACAATGAGCAGTTCTTC	CASSSDRLYNEQFF
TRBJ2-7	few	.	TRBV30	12	TGTGCCTGGCGACGCGGAATCTACGAGCAGTACTTC	CAWRRGIYEQYF
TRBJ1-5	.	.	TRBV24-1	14	TGTGCCACCAGTCCCCTTGAGGCCAATCAGCCCCAGCATTTT	CATSPLEANQPQHF
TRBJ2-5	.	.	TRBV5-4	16	TGTGCCAGCACCACGAATAGGGCAGGGCTTCAAGAGACCCAGTACTTC	CASTTNRAGLQETQYF
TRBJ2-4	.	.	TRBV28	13	TGTGCCAGCACCCAGATGCCCCAAAACATTCAGTACTTC	CASTQMPQNIQYF
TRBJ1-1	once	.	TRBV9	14	TGTGCCAGCACCACAAGGACAGATAACACTGAAGCTTTCTTT	CASTTRTDNTEAFF
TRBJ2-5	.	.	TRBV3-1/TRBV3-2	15	TGTGCCAGCAGCCAAGATATTGCTAGCTCGGAGACCCAGTACTTC	CASSQDIASSETQYF
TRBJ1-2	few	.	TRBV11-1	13	TGTGCCAGCAGCTTGGGAGGGAACTATGGCTACACCTTC	CASSLGGNYGYTF
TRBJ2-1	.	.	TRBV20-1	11	TGCAGTGCAGCGGGTAACAATGAGCAGTTCTTC	CSAAGNNEQFF
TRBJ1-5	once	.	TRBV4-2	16	TGTGCCAGCAGCCAAGAGGGGGGGCAGGGAAGAAAGGCCCAGCATTTT	CASSQEGGQGRKAQHF
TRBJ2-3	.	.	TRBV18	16	TGTGCCAGCTCAGCTAGAAATGGCGGGAGCACAGATACGCAGTATTTT	CASSARNGGSTDTQYF
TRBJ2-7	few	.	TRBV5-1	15	TGCGCCAGCAGCTTGGAGTCGAATACTCTCTACGAGCAGTACTTC	CASSLESNTLYEQYF
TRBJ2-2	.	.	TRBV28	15	TGTGCCAGCAGTCCCTACAGGGGAGGCACCGGGGAGCTGTTTTTT	CASSPYRGGTGELFF
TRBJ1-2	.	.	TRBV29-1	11	TGCAGCGCCGCCATACAAGAAGGCTACACCTTC	CSAAIQEGYTF
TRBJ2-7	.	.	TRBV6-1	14	TGTGCCAGCAGTGAATGGCAGTCCCCCTACGAGCAGTACTTC	CASSEWQSPYEQYF
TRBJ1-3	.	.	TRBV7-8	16	TGTGCCAGCAGCTTAATGGGGTCGGGGTCTGGAAACACCATATATTTT	CASSLMGSGSGNTIYF
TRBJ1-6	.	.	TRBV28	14	TGTGCCAGCAGTTTAACCCTATCTAGTTCACCCCTCCACTTT	CASSLTLSSSPLHF
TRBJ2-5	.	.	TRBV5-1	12	TGCGCCAGCAGCGAGCTTCAAGAGACCCAGTACTTC	CASSELQETQYF
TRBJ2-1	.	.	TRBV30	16	TGTGCCTGGAGTAACCTAGCGACCCGCTCCTACAATGAGCAGTTCTTC	CAWSNLATRSYNEQFF
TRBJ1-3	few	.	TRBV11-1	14	TGTGCCAGCAGCCCGGACAACTCTGGAAACACCATATATTTT	CASSPDNSGNTIYF